These 6 T cell receptor beta chains came from one sample sequenced in a study of blood T cell repertoires in COVID-19. Sequencing used immunoSEQ multiplex PCR; TCRdb keeps in-frame clones, though not all of them. The sample yields approximately 160,000 clones, around 85% seen once. Material: peripheral blood. The receptors derive from a man in his 60s who had recovered from COVID-19.

The sample holds a few counts of this clone. The J gene is TRBJ1-5, the V gene TRBV19, with 8 bases lining up with TRBD1. The CDR3 consists of 16 residues. Germline V gene sequence: CDR1 LNHDA, CDR2 SQIVND (reference sequence). The junction had 7 bases not matched to a gene; V was cut back by 3 bases and J by 3 bases. In DNA, the CDR3 is TGTGCCAGTAGTATCGCTCACAGGGGGACCAATCAGCCCCAGCATTTT. Its protein product is CASSIAHRGTNQPQHF.

This clone was detected ten times or more. The chain uses TRBV5-8 and TRBJ2-3; 8 positions agree with TRBD1. CDR1 SGHTS and CDR2 YDEGEE come from the germline V gene. CDR3 size: 15 residues. J gave up 3 bases and V 1 base, and 4 bases lay outside the gene matches. CDR3 in amino acids: CASSLQGARTDTQYF. The CDR3 DNA sequence: TGTGCCAGCAGCTTGCAGGGGGCAAGAACAGATACGCAGTATTTT.

V is TRBV6-1 and J is TRBJ1-2; D call uncertain. The CDR3 runs to 14 residues. The ends were cut back, 1 base at V and 7 bases at J, with 13 bases in the middle. CDR1 and CDR2 (germline): MNHNS, SASEGT. The CDR3: CASSEVAQVGGYTF. CDR3 in DNA: TGTGCCAGCAGTGAAGTTGCCCAGGTGGGTGGCTACACCTTC.

The chain carries TRBV11-1 and TRBJ2-3; 8 positions match TRBD2. CDR1 is SGHAT and CDR2 is FQDESV in the germline V gene (reference sequence). The CDR3 is 16 amino acids. The V gene end was trimmed by 0 bases and the J gene end by 5 bases; junction bases not matched to a gene: 7. The CDR3 protein is CASSLAVLAGQDTQYF. As DNA, the CDR3 is TGTGCCAGCAGCTTAGCGGTATTAGCGGGGCAAGATACGCAGTATTTT.

This clone was seen once. J is TRBJ2-5 and V is TRBV6-1; 7 positions match TRBD1. CDR1 is MNHNS, CDR2 SASEGT, per germline. V lost 5 bases, J lost 5 bases, and 8 bases stayed unmatched. This CDR3 has 14 amino acids. CDR3 protein: CASSPGQVRETQYF. The CDR3, as DNA: TGTGCCAGCAGTCCCGGACAGGTCAGGGAGACCCAGTACTTC.

V is TRBV7-3 and J is TRBJ1-2, with 10 bases identical to TRBD1. CDR1 is SGHTA, CDR2 FQGTGA, per germline. Germline trimming cut 4 bases from V and 8 bases from J; bases unmatched to any gene: 4. The CDR3 length is 13 residues. The CDR3 DNA reads TGTGCCAGCAGCTCCGGACAGGGGGGAGGCTACACCTTC. It specifies CASSSGQGGGYTF.